This TCR beta chain was found in a study of blood T cells in healthy people across ages. The study's findings and limits: Naive T cell percentage showed a strong correlation with TCR beta diversity.

A word on this clonotype: Its matching antigen is unknown.

Through a sample-barcoded 5' primer and a J-beta primer mix, a second PCR was run for about 6 to 11 cycles. Each CDR3 protein gets one entry after TCRdb re-called the 5' RACE reads with MiXCR. The sample shows about 780,000 distinct CDR3 sequences, around half of them seen only once. V was cut by 5 bases and J by 3 bases, with 5 bases left in between. CDR1 and CDR2 from the germline V gene are SGHNT and YENEEA. This CDR3 spans 12 amino acids. The sequence derives from a man older than 75 in good health. Sequenced material: blood. The chain uses TRBV11-3 and TRBJ2-1; D gene uncertain. CDR3 amino acids: CASSEIYNEQFF. CDR3 coding DNA: TGTGCCAGCAGCGAGATCTACAATGAGCAGTTCTTC.